This TCR beta chain was retrieved from a study of blood T cell repertoires in COVID-19. The CDR3 has 14 amino acids. Trimming left V 0 bases short and J 3 bases short, with 6 bases between. Per germline, CDR1 SGDLS and CDR2 YYNGEE. Assay used: immunoSEQ multiplex PCR; TCRdb lists only in-frame clones, some missing. The sample lists about 120,000 clones; about two thirds were seen once. This clone appeared a single time. The receptor comes from a human donor with acute or convalescent COVID-19. The donor label of this sample is uncertain. Sequencing input: peripheral blood. The chain uses TRBV9 and TRBJ2-2, with D uncertain. The CDR3 reads CASSVGPYTGELFF. Here the CDR3 DNA reads TGTGCCAGCAGCGTAGGGCCATACACCGGGGAGCTGTTTTTT. The full variable domain, with the rest looked up from reference TRBV9 and TRBJ2-2, is DSGVTQTPKHLITATGQRVTLRCSPRSGDLSVYWYQQSLDQGLQFLIQYYNGEERAKGNILERFSAQQFPDLHSELNLSSLELGDSALYFCASSVGPYTGELFFGEGSRLTVL.